Following are 14 T cell receptor beta chains from one sample sequenced in a study of blood T cell repertoires in COVID-19. Sequenced by immunoSEQ multiplex PCR; TCRdb stores in-frame clones only, minus some. The sample lists around 97,000 clones; approximately 84% were seen once. Sequenced: peripheral blood. The receptors shown here come from a man aged 65-85 years with acute or convalescent COVID-19.

The genes are TRBV9 and TRBJ2-1; 9 positions match TRBD1. Trimming at V came to 2 bases and at J to 9 bases, leaving 12 bases not matched to a gene. Germline V gives CDR1 SGDLS, CDR2 YYNGEE. The CDR3 covers 16 residues. The CDR3: CASSVLAGTGQSEQFF. CDR3 nucleotides: TGTGCCAGCAGCGTTTTAGCCGGGACAGGGCAGAGTGAGCAGTTCTTC.

J is TRBJ1-3 and V is TRBV6-2 or TRBV6-3, with D hard to call. The V gene's germline CDR1 is MNHEY and CDR2 SVGEGT. The CDR3 spans 16 residues. Trimming shortened V by 2 bases and J by 4 bases, and 15 bases separated the two germline ends. The CDR3 is CASSYLYSETGNTIYF. The CDR3 DNA follows: TGTGCCAGCAGTTACCTATACTCCGAAACGGGAAACACCATATATTTT.

This sequence joins TRBV5-4 and TRBJ2-5, with 9 bases lining up with TRBD1. V lost 4 bases to trimming and J lost 7 bases; unmatched junction nucleotides: 17. Germline V gene lookup returns CDR1 SGHNT and CDR2 YYREEE (reference sequence). The CDR3 is 17 amino acids. CDR3 sequence reads: CASSPTSGTGSPRTQYF. Here the CDR3 DNA reads TGTGCCAGCAGCCCGACCTCCGGGACAGGGTCCCCTAGGACCCAGTACTTC.

This chain's CDR3 is CASSQVRGYGNTIYF. CDR3 nucleotides: TGTGCCAGCAGCCAAGTTCGGGGATACGGAAACACCATATATTTT. The chain joins TRBV14 to TRBJ1-3; D is unclear. CDR3 length: 15 residues. Between the trimmed V and J ends, which lost 1 base and 4 bases, there was a span of 11 bases. The germline V gene has CDR1 SGHDN and CDR2 FVKESK.

As for this clone: Other DNA sequences in this specimen translate into the identical CDR3. The V gene is TRBV2, the J gene TRBJ1-4; D may be TRBD1 (6 bases). The CDR3 sequence is 14 residues long. Germline CDR1 and CDR2: SNHLY and FYNNEI. The ends were cut back, 4 bases at V and 6 bases at J, with 12 bases in the middle. The CDR3: CASSGTTGYEKLFF. DNA of the CDR3: TGTGCCAGCAGTGGAACAACAGGGTATGAAAAACTGTTTTTT.

The table lists this clone with a few counts. This chain's CDR3 is CASSLQVNTEAFF. The CDR3 nucleotides are TGTGCCAGCAGCTTACAGGTGAACACTGAAGCTTTCTTT. V and J are TRBV7-3 and TRBJ1-1; D is undetermined. Looked up from germline, CDR1 is SGHTA and CDR2 is FQGTGA. V was shortened by 2 bases and J by 0 bases, with 4 bases between the two germline ends. This CDR3 region has 13 residues.

This chain uses TRBV19 with TRBJ1-5; D is ambiguous. CDR1 is LNHDA and CDR2 is SQIVND in the germline V gene (reference sequence). V was pared by 1 base and J by 6 bases, with 13 bases between. The CDR3 contains 15 residues. CDR3 in amino acids: CASSIGVGRGQPQHF. The DNA for the CDR3 is TGTGCCAGTAGTATAGGTGTGGGGAGAGGTCAGCCCCAGCATTTT.

This rearrangement joins TRBV5-1 to TRBJ1-2; a weak D match, TRBD1 (6 bases). Looked up from germline, CDR1 is SGHRS and CDR2 is YFSETQ. V was pared by 4 bases and J by 4 bases, with 8 bases between. CDR3 length: 12 amino acids. CDR3 sequence reads: CASSGGSYGYTF. CDR3 nucleotides: TGCGCCAGCAGCGGGGGCAGCTATGGCTACACCTTC.

The rearrangement joins TRBV28 to TRBJ2-1, with D possibly matching TRBD1 (5 bases). CDR1 is MDHEN and CDR2 is SYDVKM in the germline V gene. This CDR3 is built from 13 residues. Between the trimmed V and J ends, which lost 6 bases and 7 bases, there was a span of 13 bases. The CDR3 nucleotides read TGTGCCAGCAGGACAGATGGTCAAAATGAGCAGTTCTTC. Translation: CASRTDGQNEQFF.

A note on this clone: Additional DNA sequences in this sample encode the identical CDR3. The V gene is TRBV14, the J gene TRBJ2-5; 12 positions agree with TRBD2. V lost 7 bases, J lost 2 bases, and 2 bases stayed unmatched. This CDR3 is built from 14 residues. Looked up from germline, CDR1 is SGHDN and CDR2 is FVKESK. The CDR3 nucleotides are TGTGCCAGCAAAGGACTAGCGGGGCAAGAGACCCAGTACTTC. Protein product: CASKGLAGQETQYF.

This sequence joins TRBV2 and TRBJ2-5, with 8 bases identical to TRBD2. The CDR3 length is 14 residues. J lost 2 bases, V lost 10 bases, and 9 bases had no gene match. CDR1 is SNHLY and CDR2 is FYNNEI in the germline V gene. The CDR3 region has the DNA TGTGCCACTCCGTCCCCTAGCGGGCAAGAGACCCAGTACTTC. It is translated as CATPSPSGQETQYF.

The J gene is TRBJ1-2, the V gene TRBV3-1 (or the pseudogene TRBV3-2), with D unresolved. Trimming shortened V by 1 base and J by 0 bases, and 3 bases separated the two germline ends. There are 13 residues in the CDR3. Looked up from germline, CDR1 is LGHDT and CDR2 is YNNKEL (reference sequence). The CDR3 reads CASSQATNYGYTF. For the CDR3, the DNA is TGTGCCAGCAGCCAAGCAACTAACTATGGCTACACCTTC.

This clone was counted between two and nine times. This sequence joins TRBV5-1 and TRBJ2-7; 9 bases map to TRBD1. V shed 2 bases and J 3 bases; nucleotides not matched to a gene: 3. Germline lookup yields CDR1 SGHRS and CDR2 YFSETQ. The CDR3 has 14 amino acids. CDR3 nucleotides: TGCGCCAGCAGCTTCTGGGACAGGGACTACGAGCAGTACTTC. Its protein is CASSFWDRDYEQYF.

The rearrangement uses TRBV30 and TRBJ2-5, with 9 bases that match TRBD1. This CDR3 is 15 amino acids long. J lost 2 bases, V lost 0 bases, and 4 bases had no gene match. Per the germline V gene, CDR1 is GTSNPN and CDR2 is SVGIG (reference sequence). The CDR3 loop is CAWSVGTGRQETQYF. The DNA for the CDR3 is TGTGCCTGGAGTGTCGGGACAGGGCGGCAAGAGACCCAGTACTTC.